This T cell receptor beta chain was profiled in a study of Graves' ophthalmopathy and Graves' hyperthyroidism. About the study: The study drew peripheral blood at initial diagnosis, before any treatment. Study-level findings and limits: The majority of expanded thyroid clonotypes above 0.001 frequency also occurred in blood.

Amplification from RNA transcripts yielded the TCR beta CDR3 regions. Second-round multiplex PCR came after first-round RT-PCR with HTBI primers. Each CDR3 protein is one row after TCRdb ran MiXCR on the multiplex PCR reads. The sample gives about 48,000 distinct CDR3 sequences, under 55% of which show up once; about 25% is in the top ten. The CDR3 is 14 residues long. Germline CDR1 reads SNHLY; CDR2 reads FYNNEI. The ends were cut back, 2 bases at V and 2 bases at J, with 8 bases in the middle. Orbital computed tomography and thyroid ultrasound, along with TRAb, serum thyroxine and clinical symptoms, underpinned diagnosis. The source of the PBMCs was less than 12 ml of fresh peripheral blood. As concerns this clonotype: The antigen remains undetermined.

The chain uses TRBV2 and TRBJ2-3; unclear D gene. This TCR derives from an adult man with Graves' ophthalmopathy. The sequenced sample consisted of peripheral blood. CDR3 sequence reads: CASSEWANTDTQYF. The CDR3, as DNA: TGTGCCAGCAGTGAATGGGCTAACACAGATACGCAGTATTTT.